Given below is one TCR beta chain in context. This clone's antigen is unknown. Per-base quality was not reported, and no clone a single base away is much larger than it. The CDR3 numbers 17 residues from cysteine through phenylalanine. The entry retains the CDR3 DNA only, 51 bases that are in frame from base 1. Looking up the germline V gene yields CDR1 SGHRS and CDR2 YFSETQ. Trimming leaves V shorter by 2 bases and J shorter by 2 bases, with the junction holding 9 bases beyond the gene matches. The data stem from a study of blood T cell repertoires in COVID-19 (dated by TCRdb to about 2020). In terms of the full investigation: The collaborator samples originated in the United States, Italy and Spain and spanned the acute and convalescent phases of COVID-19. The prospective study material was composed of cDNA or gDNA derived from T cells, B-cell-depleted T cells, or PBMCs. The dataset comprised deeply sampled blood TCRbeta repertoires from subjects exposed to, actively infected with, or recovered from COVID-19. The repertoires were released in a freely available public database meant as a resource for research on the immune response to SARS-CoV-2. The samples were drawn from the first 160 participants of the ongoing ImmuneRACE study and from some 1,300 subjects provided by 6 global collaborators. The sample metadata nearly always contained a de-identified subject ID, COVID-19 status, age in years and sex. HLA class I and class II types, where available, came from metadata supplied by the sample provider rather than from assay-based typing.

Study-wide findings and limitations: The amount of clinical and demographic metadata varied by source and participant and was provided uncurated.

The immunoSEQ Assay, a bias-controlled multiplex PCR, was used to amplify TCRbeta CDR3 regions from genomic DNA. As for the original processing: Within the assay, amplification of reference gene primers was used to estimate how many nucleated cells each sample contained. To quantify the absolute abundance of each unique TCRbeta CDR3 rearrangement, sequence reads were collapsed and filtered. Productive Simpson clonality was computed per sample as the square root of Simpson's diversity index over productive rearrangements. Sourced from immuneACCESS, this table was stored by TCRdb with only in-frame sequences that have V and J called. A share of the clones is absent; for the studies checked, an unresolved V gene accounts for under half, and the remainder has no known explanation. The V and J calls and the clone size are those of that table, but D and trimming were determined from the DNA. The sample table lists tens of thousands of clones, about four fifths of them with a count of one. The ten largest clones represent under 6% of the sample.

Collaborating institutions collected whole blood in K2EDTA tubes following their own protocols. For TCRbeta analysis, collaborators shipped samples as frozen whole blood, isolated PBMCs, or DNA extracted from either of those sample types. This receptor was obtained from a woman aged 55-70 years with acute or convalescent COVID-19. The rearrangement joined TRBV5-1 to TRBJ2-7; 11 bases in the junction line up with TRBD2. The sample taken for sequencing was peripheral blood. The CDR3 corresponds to CASSLKVRLAGTYEQYF. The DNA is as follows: TGCGCCAGCAGCTTAAAAGTCCGACTAGCGGGGACCTACGAGCAGTACTTC.